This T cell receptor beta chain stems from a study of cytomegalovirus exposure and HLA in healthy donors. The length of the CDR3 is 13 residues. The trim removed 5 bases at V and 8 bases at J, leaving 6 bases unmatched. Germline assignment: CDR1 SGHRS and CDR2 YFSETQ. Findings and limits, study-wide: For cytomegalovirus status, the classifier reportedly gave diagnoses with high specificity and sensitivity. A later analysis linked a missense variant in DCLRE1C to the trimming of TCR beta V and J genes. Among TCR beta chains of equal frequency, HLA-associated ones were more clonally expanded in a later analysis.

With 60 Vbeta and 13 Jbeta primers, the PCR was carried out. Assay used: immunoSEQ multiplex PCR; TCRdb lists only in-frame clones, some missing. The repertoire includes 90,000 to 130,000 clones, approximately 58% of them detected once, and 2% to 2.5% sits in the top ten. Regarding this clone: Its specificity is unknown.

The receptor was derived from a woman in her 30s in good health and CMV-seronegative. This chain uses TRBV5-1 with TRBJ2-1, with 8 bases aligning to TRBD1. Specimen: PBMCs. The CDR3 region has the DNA TGCGCCAGCAGTTGGACAGGGTTCGATGAGCAGTTCTTC. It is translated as CASSWTGFDEQFF.